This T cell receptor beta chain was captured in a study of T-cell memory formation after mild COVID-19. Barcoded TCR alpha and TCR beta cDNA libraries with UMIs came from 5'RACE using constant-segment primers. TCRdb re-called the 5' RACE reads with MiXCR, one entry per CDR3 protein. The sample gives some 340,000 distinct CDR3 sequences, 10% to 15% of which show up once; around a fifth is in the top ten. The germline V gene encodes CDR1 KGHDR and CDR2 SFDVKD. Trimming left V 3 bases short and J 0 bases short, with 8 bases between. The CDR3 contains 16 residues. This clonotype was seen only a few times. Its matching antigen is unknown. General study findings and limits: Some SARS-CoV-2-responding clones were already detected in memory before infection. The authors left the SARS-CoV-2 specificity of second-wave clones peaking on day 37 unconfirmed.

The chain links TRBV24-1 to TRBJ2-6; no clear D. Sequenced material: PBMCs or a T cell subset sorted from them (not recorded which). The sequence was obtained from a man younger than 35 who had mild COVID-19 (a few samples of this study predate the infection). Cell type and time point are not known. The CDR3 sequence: CATSDRRNSGANVLTF. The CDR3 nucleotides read TGTGCCACCAGTGATCGCAGAAACTCTGGGGCCAACGTCCTGACTTTC.